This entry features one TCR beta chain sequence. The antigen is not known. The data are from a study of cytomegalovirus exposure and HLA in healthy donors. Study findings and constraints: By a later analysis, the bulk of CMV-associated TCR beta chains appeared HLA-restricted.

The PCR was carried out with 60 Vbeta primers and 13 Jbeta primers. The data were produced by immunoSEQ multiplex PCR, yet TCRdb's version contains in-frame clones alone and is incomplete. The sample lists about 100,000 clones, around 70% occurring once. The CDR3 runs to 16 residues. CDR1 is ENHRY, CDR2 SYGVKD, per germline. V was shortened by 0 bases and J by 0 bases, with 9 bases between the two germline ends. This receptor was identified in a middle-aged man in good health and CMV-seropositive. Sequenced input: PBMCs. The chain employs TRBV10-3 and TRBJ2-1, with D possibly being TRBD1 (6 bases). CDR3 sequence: CAISESLGGSYNEQFF. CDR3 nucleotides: TGTGCCATCAGTGAGTCCTTAGGGGGCTCCTACAATGAGCAGTTCTTC.